The 22 T cell receptor beta chains reported below all come from one sample, sequenced in a study of cytomegalovirus exposure and HLA in healthy donors. The study ran its PCR with 60 Vbeta and 13 Jbeta primers. Data came from immunoSEQ multiplex PCR; TCRdb stores just in-frame clones and leaves some out. Of around 200,000 clones listed, roughly 80% are singletons. The sequencing input was PBMCs. All receptors come from a girl aged 2 to 9 in good health and CMV-seronegative.

The V gene is TRBV29-1, the J gene TRBJ1-2, with a possible D match to TRBD1 (5 bases). V was cut by 4 bases and J by 1 base, with 10 bases left in between. This CDR3 spans 13 amino acids. CDR1 and CDR2 from the germline V gene are SQVTM and ANQGSEA. The CDR3 DNA follows: TGCAGCGTTGGACAGCCACTTAACTATGGCTACACCTTC. Amino acid sequence: CSVGQPLNYGYTF.

The chain combines TRBV27 with TRBJ2-3; TRBD2 might be the D (6 bases). The CDR3 consists of 15 residues. V lost 7 bases and J lost 4, with 18 bases in between. Germline lookup yields CDR1 MNHEY and CDR2 SMNVEV (reference sequence). The CDR3 coding sequence is TGTGCCAGCAACGGTCTAGCGAGAAGCCCAGATACGCAGTATTTT. It encodes CASNGLARSPDTQYF.

J is TRBJ1-5 and V is TRBV6-5; 9 nucleotides align to TRBD1. Germline CDR1 MNHEY, CDR2 SVGAGI. This CDR3 region has 13 residues. J lost 6 bases, V lost 5 bases, and 2 bases had no gene match. The CDR3 region is CASSKQGAQPQHF. CDR3 coding DNA: TGTGCCAGCAGTAAACAGGGGGCTCAGCCCCAGCATTTT.

V gene TRBV5-5 combines with J gene TRBJ2-7, with TRBD2 as a possible D gene (7 bases). The CDR3 consists of 13 residues. Germline CDR1 reads SGHKS; CDR2 reads YYEKEE (reference sequence). Trimming left V 7 bases short and J 2 bases short, with 13 bases between. The CDR3 DNA reads as TGTGCCAGCGGCGGGGAGGGGGCCTACGAGCAGTACTTC. Its translation is CASGGEGAYEQYF.

This sequence joins TRBV6-1 and TRBJ1-1, with TRBD1 matching over 7 bases. V lost 5 bases, J lost 1 base, and 1 base stayed unmatched. CDR3 length: 13 residues. Germline V gene lookup returns CDR1 MNHNS and CDR2 SASEGT. CDR3 in DNA: TGTGCCAGCAGTCGGGACAGGAACACTGAAGCTTTCTTT. It translates to CASSRDRNTEAFF.

This chain connects TRBV2 to TRBJ2-5, with 9 nucleotides matching TRBD2. Germline values: CDR1 SNHLY, CDR2 FYNNEI. This CDR3 is 13 amino acids long. Trimming at V came to 8 bases and at J to 2 bases, leaving 3 bases not matched to a gene. DNA of the CDR3: TGTGCCAGCGAGCGGGGGGCGCAAGAGACCCAGTACTTC. Translated, it gives CASERGAQETQYF.

This chain joins TRBV13 and TRBJ2-3; 10 bases are a match to TRBD2. This CDR3 spans 18 amino acids. Germline trimming cut 2 bases from V and 2 bases from J; bases unmatched to any gene: 10. The germline V gene has CDR1 PRHDT and CDR2 FYEKMQ (reference sequence). CDR3 nucleotides: TGTGCCAGCAGCTTACCCTATTCTCTAGCGGGGGCCACAGATACGCAGTATTTT. This gives the protein CASSLPYSLAGATDTQYF.

The chain employs TRBV21-1 and TRBJ2-1; no DNA check was done on the table's D call, TRBD2. TRBV21-1 is termed a pseudogene. The CDR3 contains 15 residues. In nucleotides, the CDR3 is TGTGCCAGCAGCAAAGGAGAAGTGGCTAGCGATGAGCAGTTCTTC. Protein sequence: CASSKGEVASDEQFF.

A word on this clone: Additional DNA sequences in this sample encode the identical CDR3. This chain uses TRBV19 with TRBJ1-5; no reliable D call. From germline, CDR1 is LNHDA and CDR2 SQIVND (reference sequence). The CDR3 covers 13 residues. V lost 1 base, J lost 7 bases, and 8 bases lay in between. In DNA, the CDR3 is TGTGCCAGTAGTATAGGAGGCGGGCAGCCCCAGCATTTT. This encodes CASSIGGGQPQHF. The whole variable domain, filled in from reference TRBV19 and TRBJ1-5, reads DGGITQSPKYLFRKEGQNVTLSCEQNLNHDAMYWYRQDPGQGLRLIYYSQIVNDFQKGDIAEGYSVSREKKESFPLTVTSAQKNPTAFYLCASSIGGGQPQHFGDGTRLSIL.

The chain links TRBV14 to TRBJ1-2; D gene unclear. From germline, CDR1 is SGHDN and CDR2 FVKESK. V lost 5 bases, J lost 7 bases, and 11 bases lay in between. The CDR3 has 12 residues. CDR3 region: CASSREGLGYTF. The CDR3 bases are TGTGCCAGCAGCAGGGAGGGTCTTGGCTACACCTTC.

A few counts support this clone. The chain joins TRBV2 to TRBJ2-5, with 7 bases fitting TRBD1. CDR3 length equals 15 residues. The germline gives CDR1 SNHLY, CDR2 FYNNEI. The junction had 10 bases not matched to a gene; V was cut back by 7 bases and J by 2 bases. In nucleotides, the CDR3 is TGTGCCAGCAAAACACGGACAGGAAATCAAGAGACCCAGTACTTC. It specifies CASKTRTGNQETQYF.

V is TRBV5-4 and J is TRBJ1-6; TRBD1 might be the D (6 bases). Germline lookup yields CDR1 SGHNT and CDR2 YYREEE (reference sequence). V lost 2 bases and J 8 bases, leaving 11 bases between the germline ends. The CDR3 extends over 14 amino acids. The CDR3, as DNA: TGTGCCAGCAGCTTTCAGGGGCGGGATTCACCCCTCCACTTT. Translation: CASSFQGRDSPLHF.

The chain is built from TRBV6-5 and TRBJ1-3; maybe TRBD1 (5 bases). The CDR3 has 15 residues. Germline V gene lookup returns CDR1 MNHEY and CDR2 SVGAGI. V was shortened by 5 bases and J by 4 bases, with 15 bases between the two germline ends. The CDR3 nucleotides read TGTGCCAGCAGTGCCAAGGGGATGTGGGGAAACACCATATATTTT. Encoded protein: CASSAKGMWGNTIYF.

The chain has TRBV25-1 and TRBJ2-7; tentative D call: TRBD2 (7 bases). The length of the CDR3 is 14 residues. Deletions cut 2 bases from V and 4 bases from J, with 12 bases between. CDR1 and CDR2 from the germline V gene are MGHDK and SYGVNS. CDR3 bases: TGTGCCAGCAGTGAAGTGGGAGGGGGGTACGAGCAGTACTTC. As protein: CASSEVGGGYEQYF.

This clone was seen a handful of times. The rearrangement links TRBV5-6 to TRBJ1-2, with D hard to call. The V end lost 4 bases, the J end lost 4 bases, and 14 bases lay between the germline ends. CDR1 and CDR2 (germline): SGHDT, YYEEEE. This CDR3 comprises 14 residues. The CDR3 coding sequence is TGTGCCAGCAGCCCTTCGACGGCGGGCTATGGCTACACCTTC. This encodes CASSPSTAGYGYTF. Full variable domain (missing parts from reference TRBV5-6 and TRBJ1-2): DAGVTQSPTHLIKTRGQQVTLRCSPKSGHDTVSWYQQALGQGPQFIFQYYEEEERQRGNFPDRFSGHQFPNYSSELNVNALLLGDSALYLCASSPSTAGYGYTFGSGTRLTVV.

The CDR3 sequence: CASSLRQGTTEAFF. CDR3 in DNA: TGCGCCAGCTCCCTCCGACAGGGCACCACTGAAGCTTTCTTT. V usage is TRBV5-1 and J usage is TRBJ1-1; 7 bases are shared with TRBD1. The CDR3 runs 14 residues. The germline CDR1 and CDR2 sequences are SGHRS and YFSETQ. Trimming cost V 7 bases and J 4 bases; bases outside gene matches: 10.

The V call is TRBV28, the J call TRBJ1-5, with 10 nucleotides matching TRBD1. V dropped 5 bases and J dropped 6; count of bases not matched to a gene: 4. From germline, CDR1 is MDHEN and CDR2 SYDVKM. This CDR3 has 14 amino acids. The CDR3 spells CASSVGQGSQPQHF. The CDR3 nucleotides are TGTGCCAGCAGTGTGGGACAGGGGAGTCAGCCCCAGCATTTT.

This clone was detected only a few times. The same CDR3 can be traced to other DNA sequences in this sample. The chain carries TRBV2 and TRBJ2-1; no clear D. The CDR3 length is 13 residues. Deletions cut 1 base from V and 4 bases from J, with 5 bases between. From germline, CDR1 is SNHLY and CDR2 FYNNEI. CDR3 amino acids: CASSEVSYNEQFF. CDR3 bases: TGTGCCAGCAGTGAAGTATCTTACAATGAGCAGTTCTTC.

There are a few counts of this clone. This CDR3 reads CASTPGGEETQYF. In DNA, the CDR3 is TGTGCCAGCACCCCCGGGGGGGAGGAGACCCAGTACTTC. The chain has TRBV25-1 and TRBJ2-5, with TRBD2 matching 8 bases. Germline-derived CDR1 and CDR2 are MGHDK and SYGVNS. The CDR3 sequence is 13 residues long. J lost 5 bases, V lost 7 bases, and 6 bases had no gene match.

The chain combines TRBV19 with TRBJ2-3; D remains unclear. V shed 6 bases and J shed 6 bases, with 13 bases lying between them. This CDR3 region has 13 residues. CDR1 is LNHDA and CDR2 is SQIVND in the germline V gene (reference sequence). DNA of the CDR3: TGTGCCAGTAGCTCGGCCCTCGGGGATACGCAGTATTTT. Its translation: CASSSALGDTQYF.

The gene calls are TRBV2 and TRBJ2-2, with D possibly TRBD2 on 5 matching bases. The CDR3 runs 14 residues. V was shortened by 10 bases and J by 1 base, with 13 bases between the two germline ends. CDR1 is SNHLY and CDR2 is FYNNEI in the germline V gene. The CDR3 here is CATRPGRNTGELFF. Here the CDR3 DNA reads TGTGCCACCAGGCCTGGGAGGAACACCGGGGAGCTGTTTTTT.

Here the CDR3 DNA reads TGTGCCATCGGAGGCAGCCTCTACGAGCAGTACTTC. Residues: CAIGGSLYEQYF. The chain uses TRBV10-3 and TRBJ2-7, with D perhaps matching TRBD2 (5 bases). The CDR3 covers 12 residues. Trimming took off 8 bases at V and 3 bases at J, with 11 bases between the two ends. Germline V lookup: CDR1 ENHRY, CDR2 SYGVKD.